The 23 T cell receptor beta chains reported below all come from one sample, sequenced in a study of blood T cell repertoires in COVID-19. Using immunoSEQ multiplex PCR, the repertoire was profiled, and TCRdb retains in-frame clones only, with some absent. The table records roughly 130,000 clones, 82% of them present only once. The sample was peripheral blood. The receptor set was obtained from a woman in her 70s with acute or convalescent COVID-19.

This chain's CDR3 is CASSQLGTGTTTNEKLFF. CDR3 bases: TGCGCCAGCAGCCAACTCGGGACAGGGACTACAACTAATGAAAAACTGTTTTTT. The chain has TRBV4-3 and TRBJ1-4; TRBD1 agrees at 9 bases. Unmatched junction bases numbered 7, after V lost 2 bases and J lost 0 bases. The V gene's germline CDR1 is LGHNA and CDR2 YSLEER. This CDR3 spans 18 amino acids.

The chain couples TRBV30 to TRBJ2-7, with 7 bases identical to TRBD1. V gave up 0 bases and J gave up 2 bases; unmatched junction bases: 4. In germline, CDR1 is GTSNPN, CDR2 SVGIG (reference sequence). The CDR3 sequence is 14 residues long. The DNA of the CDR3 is TGTGCCTGGAGTGTCCCGGGACAGACCTACGAGCAGTACTTC. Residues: CAWSVPGQTYEQYF. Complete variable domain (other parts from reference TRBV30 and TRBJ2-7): SQTIHQWPATLVQPVGSPLSLECTVEGTSNPNLYWYRQAAGRGLQLLFYSVGIGQISSEVPQNLSASRPQDRQFILSSKKLLLSDSGFYLCAWSVPGQTYEQYFGPGTRLTVT.

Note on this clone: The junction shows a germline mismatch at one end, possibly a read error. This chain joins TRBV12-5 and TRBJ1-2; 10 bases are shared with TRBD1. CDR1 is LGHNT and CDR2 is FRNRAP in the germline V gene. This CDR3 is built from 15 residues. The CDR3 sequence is CASGLGQGKFYGYTF. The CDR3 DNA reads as TGTGCTAGTGGCTTGGGACAGGGGAAATTCTATGGCTACACCTTC. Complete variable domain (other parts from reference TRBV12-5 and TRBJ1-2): DARVTQTPRHKVTEMGQEVTMRCQPILGHNTVFWYRQTMMQGLELLAYFRNRAPLDDSGMPKDRFSAEMPDATLATLKIQPSEPRDSAVYFCASGLGQGKFYGYTFGSGTRLTVV.

CDR3 sequence: CASSRTSTDTQYF. For the CDR3, the DNA is TGTGCCAGCAGCCGAACTTCCACAGATACGCAGTATTTT. The V call is TRBV6-5, the J call TRBJ2-3; D unclear. Germline values: CDR1 MNHEY, CDR2 SVGAGI. The ends were cut back, 6 bases at V and 2 bases at J, with 9 bases in the middle. The CDR3 sequence is 13 residues long.

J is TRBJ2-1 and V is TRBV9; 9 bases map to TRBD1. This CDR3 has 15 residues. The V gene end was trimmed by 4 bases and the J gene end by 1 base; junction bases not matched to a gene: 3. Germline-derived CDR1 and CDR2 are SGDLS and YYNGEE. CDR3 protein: CASSPGQGSYNEQFF. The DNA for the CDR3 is TGTGCCAGCAGCCCGGGACAGGGATCCTACAATGAGCAGTTCTTC.

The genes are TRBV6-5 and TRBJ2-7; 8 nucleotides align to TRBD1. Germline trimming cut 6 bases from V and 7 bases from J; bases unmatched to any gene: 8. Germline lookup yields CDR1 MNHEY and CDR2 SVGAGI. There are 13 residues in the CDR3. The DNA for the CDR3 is TGTGCCAGCAGCCCGGGACAGGCTTTAGAGCAGTACTTC. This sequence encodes CASSPGQALEQYF.

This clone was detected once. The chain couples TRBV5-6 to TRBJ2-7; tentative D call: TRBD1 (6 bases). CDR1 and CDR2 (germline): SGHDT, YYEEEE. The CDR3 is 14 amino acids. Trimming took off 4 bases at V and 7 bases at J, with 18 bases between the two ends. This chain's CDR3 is CASSPTGISGEQYF. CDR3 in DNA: TGTGCCAGCAGCCCTACAGGGATTTCAGGGGAGCAGTACTTC.

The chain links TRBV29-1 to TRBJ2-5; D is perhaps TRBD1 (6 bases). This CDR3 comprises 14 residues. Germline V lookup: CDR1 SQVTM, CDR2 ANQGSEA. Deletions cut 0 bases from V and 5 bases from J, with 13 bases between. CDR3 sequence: CSVEEQGGGETQYF. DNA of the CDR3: TGCAGCGTTGAAGAACAGGGCGGCGGGGAGACCCAGTACTTC.

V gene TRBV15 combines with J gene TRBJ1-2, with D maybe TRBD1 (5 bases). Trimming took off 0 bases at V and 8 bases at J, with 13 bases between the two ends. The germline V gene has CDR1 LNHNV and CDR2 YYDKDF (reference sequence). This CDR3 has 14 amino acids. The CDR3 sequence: CATSRDRLGVGYTF. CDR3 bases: TGTGCCACCAGCAGAGATCGTCTAGGGGTCGGCTACACCTTC.

The CDR3 spells CASSLVGRNNEQFF. The CDR3 DNA reads TGTGCCAGCAGCTTGGTGGGGAGGAACAATGAGCAGTTCTTC. The chain joins TRBV5-4 to TRBJ2-1, with D tentatively TRBD2 (6 bases). The CDR3 covers 14 residues. Germline assignment: CDR1 SGHNT and CDR2 YYREEE (reference sequence). V lost 0 bases to trimming and J lost 5 bases, with 9 bases between them.

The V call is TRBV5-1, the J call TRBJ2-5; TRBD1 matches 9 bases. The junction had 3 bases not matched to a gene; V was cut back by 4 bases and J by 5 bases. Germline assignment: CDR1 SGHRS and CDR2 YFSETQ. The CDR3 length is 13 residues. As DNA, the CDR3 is TGCGCCAGCAGCCCTGGACAGGGGGAGACCCAGTACTTC. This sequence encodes CASSPGQGETQYF.

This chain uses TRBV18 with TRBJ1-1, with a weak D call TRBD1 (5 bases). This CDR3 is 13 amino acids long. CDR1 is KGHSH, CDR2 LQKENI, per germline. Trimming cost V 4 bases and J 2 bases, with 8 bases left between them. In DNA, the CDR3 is TGTGCCAGCTCACTGGGGGGAAACACTGAAGCTTTCTTT. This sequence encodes CASSLGGNTEAFF.

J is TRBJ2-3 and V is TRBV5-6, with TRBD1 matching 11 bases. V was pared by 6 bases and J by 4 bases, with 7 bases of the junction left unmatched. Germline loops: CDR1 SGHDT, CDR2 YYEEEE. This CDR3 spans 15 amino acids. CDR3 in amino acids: CASTRDRGSSDTQYF. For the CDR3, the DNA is TGTGCCAGCACGCGGGACAGGGGGTCATCAGATACGCAGTATTTT.

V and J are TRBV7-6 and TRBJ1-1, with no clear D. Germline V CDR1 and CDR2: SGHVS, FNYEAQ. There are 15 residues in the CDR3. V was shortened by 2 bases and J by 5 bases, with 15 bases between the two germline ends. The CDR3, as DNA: TGTGCCAGCAGCTTAAGCCCGACACCTGAAACTGAAGCTTTCTTT. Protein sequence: CASSLSPTPETEAFF.

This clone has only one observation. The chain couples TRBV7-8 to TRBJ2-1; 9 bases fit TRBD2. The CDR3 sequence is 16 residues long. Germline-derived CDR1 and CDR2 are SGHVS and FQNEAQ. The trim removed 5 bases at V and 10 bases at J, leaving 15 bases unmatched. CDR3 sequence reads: CASSPEWGLASLEQFF. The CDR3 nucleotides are TGTGCCAGCAGCCCCGAGTGGGGACTAGCCTCCCTCGAGCAGTTCTTC.

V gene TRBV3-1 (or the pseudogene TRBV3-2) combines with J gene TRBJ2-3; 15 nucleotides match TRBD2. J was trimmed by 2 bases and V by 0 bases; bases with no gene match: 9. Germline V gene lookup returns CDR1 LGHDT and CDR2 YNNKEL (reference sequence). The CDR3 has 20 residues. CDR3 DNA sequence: TGTGCCAGCAGCCAAGATCGAGGGACTAGCGGGGGGCGATTCACAGATACGCAGTATTTT. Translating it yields CASSQDRGTSGGRFTDTQYF.

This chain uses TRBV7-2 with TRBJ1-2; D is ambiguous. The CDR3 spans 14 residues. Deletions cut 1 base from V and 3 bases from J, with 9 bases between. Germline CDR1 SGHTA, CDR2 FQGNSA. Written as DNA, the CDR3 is TGTGCCAGCAGCTTAGAGCGCGGATACTATGGCTACACCTTC. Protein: CASSLERGYYGYTF. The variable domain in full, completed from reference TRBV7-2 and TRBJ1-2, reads GAGVSQSPSNKVTEKGKDVELRCDPISGHTALYWYRQSLGQGLEFLIYFQGNSAPDKSGLPSDRFSAERTGGSVSTLTIQRTQQEDSAVYLCASSLERGYYGYTFGSGTRLTVV.

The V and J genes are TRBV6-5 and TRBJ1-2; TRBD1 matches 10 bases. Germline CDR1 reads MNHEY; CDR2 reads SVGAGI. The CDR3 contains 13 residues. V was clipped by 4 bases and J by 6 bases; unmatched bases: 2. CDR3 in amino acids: CASSSGTGDGYTF. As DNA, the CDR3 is TGTGCCAGCAGTTCGGGGACAGGGGATGGCTACACCTTC.

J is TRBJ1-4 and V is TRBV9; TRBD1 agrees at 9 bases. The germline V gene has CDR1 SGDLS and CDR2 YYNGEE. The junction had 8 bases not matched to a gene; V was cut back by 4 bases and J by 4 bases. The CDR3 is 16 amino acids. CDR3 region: CASSPGQGSGNEKLFF. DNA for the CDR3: TGTGCCAGCAGCCCGGGACAGGGTAGTGGTAATGAAAAACTGTTTTTT.

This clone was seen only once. The CDR3 loop reads CASSRDGGSGELFF. In nucleotides, the CDR3 is TGTGCCAGCAGCCGGGACGGGGGATCCGGGGAGCTGTTTTTT. The V gene is TRBV7-2, the J gene TRBJ2-2, with D perhaps matching TRBD2 (6 bases). Trimming stripped 5 bases from V and 6 bases from J, with 13 bases between. The CDR3 is 14 residues long. The germline gives CDR1 SGHTA, CDR2 FQGNSA.

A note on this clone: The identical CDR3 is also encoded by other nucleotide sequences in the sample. CDR3 in amino acids: CASSQAGNTEAFF. Written as DNA, the CDR3 is TGTGCCAGCAGCCAAGCCGGGAACACTGAAGCTTTCTTT. The chain combines TRBV3-1 (or the pseudogene TRBV3-2) with TRBJ1-1; D unresolved. Germline CDR1 is LGHDT and CDR2 is YNNKEL (reference sequence). The V gene lost 1 base and the J gene lost 1 base, with 4 bases spanning the gap. There are 13 residues in the CDR3.

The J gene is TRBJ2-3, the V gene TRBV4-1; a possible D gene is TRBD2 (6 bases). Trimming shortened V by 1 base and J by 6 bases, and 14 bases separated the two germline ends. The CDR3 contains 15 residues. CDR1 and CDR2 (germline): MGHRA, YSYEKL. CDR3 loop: CASSQGGGNGDTQYF. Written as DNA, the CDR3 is TGCGCCAGCAGCCAAGGTGGCGGGAATGGCGATACGCAGTATTTT.

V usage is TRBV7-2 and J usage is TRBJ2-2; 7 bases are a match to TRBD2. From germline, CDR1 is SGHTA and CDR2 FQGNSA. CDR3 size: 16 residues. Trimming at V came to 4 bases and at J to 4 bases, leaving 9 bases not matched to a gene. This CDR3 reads CASSSHGGLGTGELFF. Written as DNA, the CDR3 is TGTGCCAGCAGCTCACACGGAGGACTAGGCACCGGGGAGCTGTTTTTT.